This T cell receptor (beta chain) was identified during a study of blood T cells in healthy people across ages. Combining a sample-barcoded 5' primer with a J-beta primer mix, a second PCR ran for about 7 to 12 cycles. TCRdb analysed the 5' RACE reads with MiXCR anew, one entry per CDR3 protein. The sample lists about 670,000 distinct CDR3 sequences, around 52% occurring once. This clonotype was observed a single time. V was trimmed by 7 bases and J by 11 bases, leaving 29 bases between them. The CDR3 has 16 residues. The germline CDR1 and CDR2 sequences are MNHNY and SVGAGI (reference sequence). V is TRBV6-6 and J is TRBJ2-5, with D possibly being TRBD1 or TRBD2 (6 bases each). Sequenced material: blood. The sequence was obtained from a woman of 80 years or more in good health. Written as DNA, the CDR3 is TGTGCCAGCACCCTAGGGGGGAATTGGGCCGTCGGCATGCAGTACTTC. Amino acid sequence: CASTLGGNWAVGMQYF.